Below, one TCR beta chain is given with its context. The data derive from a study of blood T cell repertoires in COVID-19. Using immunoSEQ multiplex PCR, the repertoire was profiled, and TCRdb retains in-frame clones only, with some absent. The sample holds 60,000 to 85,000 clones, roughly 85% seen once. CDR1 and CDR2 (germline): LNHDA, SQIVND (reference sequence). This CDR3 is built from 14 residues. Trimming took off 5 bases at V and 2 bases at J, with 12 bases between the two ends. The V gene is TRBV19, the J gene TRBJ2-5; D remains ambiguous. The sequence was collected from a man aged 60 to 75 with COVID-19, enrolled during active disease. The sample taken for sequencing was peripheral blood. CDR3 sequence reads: CASSFTSEQETQYF. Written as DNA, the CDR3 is TGTGCCAGTAGTTTTACCTCAGAACAAGAGACCCAGTACTTC.